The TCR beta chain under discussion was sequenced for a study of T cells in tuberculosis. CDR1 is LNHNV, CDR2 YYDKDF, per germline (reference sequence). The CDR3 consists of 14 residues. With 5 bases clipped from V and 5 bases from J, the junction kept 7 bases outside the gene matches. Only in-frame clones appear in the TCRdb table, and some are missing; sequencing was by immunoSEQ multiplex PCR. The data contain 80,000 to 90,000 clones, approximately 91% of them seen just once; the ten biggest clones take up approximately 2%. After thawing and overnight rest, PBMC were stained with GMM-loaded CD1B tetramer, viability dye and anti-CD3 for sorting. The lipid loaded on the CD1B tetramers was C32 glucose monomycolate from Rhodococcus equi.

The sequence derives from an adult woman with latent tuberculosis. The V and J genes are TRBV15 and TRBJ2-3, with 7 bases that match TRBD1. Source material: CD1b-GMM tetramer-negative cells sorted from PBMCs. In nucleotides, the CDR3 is TGTGCCACCAGCCGTGGGACAGCCAGAGATACGCAGTATTTT. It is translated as CATSRGTARDTQYF.